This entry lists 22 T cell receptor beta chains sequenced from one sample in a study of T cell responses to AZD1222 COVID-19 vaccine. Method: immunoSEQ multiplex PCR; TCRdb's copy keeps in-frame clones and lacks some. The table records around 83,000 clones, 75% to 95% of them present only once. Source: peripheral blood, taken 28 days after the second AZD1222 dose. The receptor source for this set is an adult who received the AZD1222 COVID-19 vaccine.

The CDR3: CASSLRGRGGNTIYF. The CDR3 nucleotides read TGTGCCAGCAGCTTGCGGGGCCGAGGTGGAAACACCATATATTTT. V is TRBV5-6 and J is TRBJ1-3, with D possibly being TRBD1 (5 bases). V lost 1 base, J lost 3 bases, and 11 bases lay in between. The CDR3 sequence is 15 residues long. Per germline, CDR1 SGHDT and CDR2 YYEEEE.

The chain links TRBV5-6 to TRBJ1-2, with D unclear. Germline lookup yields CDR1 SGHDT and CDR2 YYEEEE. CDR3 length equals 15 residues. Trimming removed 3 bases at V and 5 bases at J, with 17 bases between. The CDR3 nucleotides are TGTGCCAGCAGCTACTATGATGGAAGGGAGTATGGCTACACCTTC. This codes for CASSYYDGREYGYTF.

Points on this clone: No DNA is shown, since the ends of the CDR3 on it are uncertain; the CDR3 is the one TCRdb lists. The CDR3 sequence is CASSSSFRDRGNQPQHF. This chain connects TRBV6-2 or TRBV6-3 to TRBJ1-5; TRBD1, the table's D call, lacks a check against the DNA. The CDR3 is made up of 17 amino acids, end residues included. Germline V CDR1 and CDR2: MNHEY, SVGEGT.

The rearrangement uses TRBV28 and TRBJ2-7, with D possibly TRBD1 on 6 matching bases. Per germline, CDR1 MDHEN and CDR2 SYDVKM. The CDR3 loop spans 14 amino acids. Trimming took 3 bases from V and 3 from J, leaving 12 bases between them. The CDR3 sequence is CASSFERGYYEQYF. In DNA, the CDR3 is TGTGCCAGCAGTTTCGAAAGGGGGTACTACGAGCAGTACTTC.

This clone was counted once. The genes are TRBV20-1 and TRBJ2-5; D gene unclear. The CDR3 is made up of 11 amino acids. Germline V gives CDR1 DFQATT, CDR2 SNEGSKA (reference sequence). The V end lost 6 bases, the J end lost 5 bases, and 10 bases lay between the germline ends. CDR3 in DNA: TGCAGTGCCCGCACCGGGGAGACCCAGTACTTC. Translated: CSARTGETQYF.

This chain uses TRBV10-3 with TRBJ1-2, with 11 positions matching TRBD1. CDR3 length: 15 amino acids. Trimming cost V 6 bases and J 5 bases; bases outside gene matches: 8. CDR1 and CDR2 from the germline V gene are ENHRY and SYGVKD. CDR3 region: CAIRDEGQGVYGYTF. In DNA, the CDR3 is TGTGCCATCAGGGACGAGGGACAGGGGGTTTATGGCTACACCTTC.

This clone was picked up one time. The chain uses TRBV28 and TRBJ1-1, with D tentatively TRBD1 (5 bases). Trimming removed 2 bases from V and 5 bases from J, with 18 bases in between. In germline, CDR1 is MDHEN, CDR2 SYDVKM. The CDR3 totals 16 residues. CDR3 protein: CASSLSRGVGETEAFF. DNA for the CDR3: TGTGCCAGCAGTTTAAGTAGAGGGGTCGGAGAAACTGAAGCTTTCTTT.

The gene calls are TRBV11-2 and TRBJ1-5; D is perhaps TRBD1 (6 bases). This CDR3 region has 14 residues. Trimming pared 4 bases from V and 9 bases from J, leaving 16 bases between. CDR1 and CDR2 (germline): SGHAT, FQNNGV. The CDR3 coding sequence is TGTGCCAGCAGCTATAACGTAGGGGGAGGGCCCCAGCATTTT. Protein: CASSYNVGGGPQHF.

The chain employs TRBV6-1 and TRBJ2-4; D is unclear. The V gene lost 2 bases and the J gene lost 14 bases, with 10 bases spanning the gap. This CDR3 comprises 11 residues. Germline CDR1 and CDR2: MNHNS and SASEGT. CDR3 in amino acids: CASSEQAQKYF. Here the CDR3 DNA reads TGTGCCAGCAGTGAACAGGCCCAGAAGTACTTC.

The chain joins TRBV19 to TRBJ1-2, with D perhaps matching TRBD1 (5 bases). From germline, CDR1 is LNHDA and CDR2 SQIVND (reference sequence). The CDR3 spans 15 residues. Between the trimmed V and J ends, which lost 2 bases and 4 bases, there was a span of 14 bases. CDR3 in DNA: TGTGCCAGTAGTATAATTTTGACAGCGGCCTATGGCTACACCTTC. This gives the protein CASSIILTAAYGYTF.

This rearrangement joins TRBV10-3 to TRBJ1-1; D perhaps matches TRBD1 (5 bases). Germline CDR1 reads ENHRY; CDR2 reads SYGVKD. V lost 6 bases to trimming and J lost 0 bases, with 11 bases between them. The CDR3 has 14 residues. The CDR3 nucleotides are TGTGCCATCAGGGAACAGGTCATGAACACTGAAGCTTTCTTT. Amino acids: CAIREQVMNTEAFF.

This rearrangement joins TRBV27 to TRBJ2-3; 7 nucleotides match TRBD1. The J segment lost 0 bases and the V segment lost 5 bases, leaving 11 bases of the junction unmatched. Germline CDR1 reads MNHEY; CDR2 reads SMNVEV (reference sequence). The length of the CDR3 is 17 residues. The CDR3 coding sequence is TGTGCCAGCAGTGTCCATTACAGGGGCGGGAGCACAGATACGCAGTATTTT. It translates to CASSVHYRGGSTDTQYF.

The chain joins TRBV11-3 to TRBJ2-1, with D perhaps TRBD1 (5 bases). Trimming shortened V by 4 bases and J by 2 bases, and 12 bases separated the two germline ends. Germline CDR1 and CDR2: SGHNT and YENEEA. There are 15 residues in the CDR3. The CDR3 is CASSSSQGPYNEQFF. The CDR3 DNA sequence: TGTGCCAGCAGCTCCTCGCAGGGCCCCTACAATGAGCAGTTCTTC.

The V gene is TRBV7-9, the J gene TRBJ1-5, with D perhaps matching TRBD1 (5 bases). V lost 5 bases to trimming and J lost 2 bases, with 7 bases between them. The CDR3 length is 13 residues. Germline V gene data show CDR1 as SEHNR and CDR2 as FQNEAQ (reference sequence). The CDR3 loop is CASSRDGNQPQHF. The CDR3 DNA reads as TGTGCCAGCAGCCGGGACGGCAATCAGCCCCAGCATTTT. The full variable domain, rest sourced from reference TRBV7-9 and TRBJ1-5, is DTGVSQNPRHKITKRGQNVTFRCDPISEHNRLYWYRQTLGQGPEFLTYFQNEAQLEKSRLLSDRFSAERPKGSFSTLEIQRTEQGDSAMYLCASSRDGNQPQHFGDGTRLSIL.

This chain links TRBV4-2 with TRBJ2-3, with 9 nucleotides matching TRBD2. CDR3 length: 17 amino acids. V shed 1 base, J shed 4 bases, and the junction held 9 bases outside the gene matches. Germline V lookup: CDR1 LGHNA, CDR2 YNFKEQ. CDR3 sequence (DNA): TGTGCCAGCAGCCAAGGAGGCGGCGGGGGGGCGGCAGATACGCAGTATTTT. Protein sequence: CASSQGGGGGAADTQYF.

The CDR3 nucleotides read TGTGCAAGTCGCTTAGTGGGACCGAGGGACTCTGGAAACACCATATATTTT. It codes for CASRLVGPRDSGNTIYF. V and J are TRBV12-2 and TRBJ1-3. TRBV12-2 is a known pseudogene. CDR3 size: 17 residues.

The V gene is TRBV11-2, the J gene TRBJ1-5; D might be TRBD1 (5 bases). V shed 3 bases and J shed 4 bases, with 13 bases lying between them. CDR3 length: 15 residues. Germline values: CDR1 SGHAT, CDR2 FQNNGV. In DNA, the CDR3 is TGTGCCAGCAGCTTTGGGAGGGACGGTAATCAGCCCCAGCATTTT. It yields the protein CASSFGRDGNQPQHF.

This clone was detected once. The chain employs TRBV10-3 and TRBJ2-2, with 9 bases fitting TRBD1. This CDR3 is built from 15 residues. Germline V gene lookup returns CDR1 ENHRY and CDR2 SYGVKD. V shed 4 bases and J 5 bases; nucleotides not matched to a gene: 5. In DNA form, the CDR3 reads TGTGCCATCAGTGTACAGGGGGCCAGAACCGGGGAGCTGTTTTTT. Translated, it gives CAISVQGARTGELFF.

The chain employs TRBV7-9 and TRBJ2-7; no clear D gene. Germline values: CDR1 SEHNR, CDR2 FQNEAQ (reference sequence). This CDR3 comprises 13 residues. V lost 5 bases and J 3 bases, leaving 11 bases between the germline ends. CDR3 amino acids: CASSLTTSYEQYF. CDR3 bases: TGTGCCAGCAGCCTAACGACAAGCTACGAGCAGTACTTC.

CDR3 sequence (DNA): TGTGCCAGCAGTTACAGTGCCCAGCAAGGTCAGCCCCAGCATTTT. The encoded protein is CASSYSAQQGQPQHF. The chain joins TRBV6-5 to TRBJ1-5; D not certain. Trimming removed 2 bases at V and 6 bases at J, with 14 bases between. Germline CDR1 reads MNHEY; CDR2 reads SVGAGI. The CDR3 covers 15 residues.

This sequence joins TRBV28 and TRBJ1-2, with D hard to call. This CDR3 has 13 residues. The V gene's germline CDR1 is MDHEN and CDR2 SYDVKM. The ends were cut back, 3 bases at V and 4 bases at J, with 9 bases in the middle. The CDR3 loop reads CASSFVWSYGYTF. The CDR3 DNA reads TGTGCCAGCAGTTTTGTATGGAGCTATGGCTACACCTTC.

The CDR3 sequence: CASSLQGAVSEKLFF. The CDR3 region has the DNA TGTGCCAGCAGCCTGCAGGGGGCCGTGAGTGAAAAACTGTTTTTT. The V call is TRBV3-1 (or the pseudogene TRBV3-2), the J call TRBJ1-4, with 8 bases identical to TRBD1. There are 15 residues in the CDR3. The V gene end was trimmed by 4 bases and the J gene end by 7 bases; junction bases not matched to a gene: 8. The V gene's germline CDR1 is LGHDT and CDR2 YNNKEL (reference sequence).